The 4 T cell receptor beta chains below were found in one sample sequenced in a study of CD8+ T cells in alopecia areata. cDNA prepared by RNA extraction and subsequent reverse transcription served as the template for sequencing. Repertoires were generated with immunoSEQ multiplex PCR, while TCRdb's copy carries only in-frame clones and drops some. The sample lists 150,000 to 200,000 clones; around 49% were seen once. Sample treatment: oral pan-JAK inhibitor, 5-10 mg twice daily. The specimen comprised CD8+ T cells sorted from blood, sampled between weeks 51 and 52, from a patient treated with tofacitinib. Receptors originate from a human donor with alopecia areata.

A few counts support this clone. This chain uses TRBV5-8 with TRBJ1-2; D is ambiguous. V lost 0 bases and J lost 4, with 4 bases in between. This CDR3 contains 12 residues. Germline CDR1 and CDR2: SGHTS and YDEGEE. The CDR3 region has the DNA TGTGCCAGCAGCTTGGAGGGCTATGGCTACACCTTC. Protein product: CASSLEGYGYTF.

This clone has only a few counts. CDR3 amino acids: CASSVTSGSTDTQYF. The CDR3 DNA follows: TGTGCCAGCAGTGTGACTAGCGGGTCGACAGATACGCAGTATTTT. The chain has TRBV2 and TRBJ2-3; TRBD2 aligns across 10 bases. The germline CDR1 and CDR2 sequences are SNHLY and FYNNEI. The V segment lost 4 bases and the J segment 3 bases; nucleotides outside the gene matches: 4. The CDR3 covers 15 residues.

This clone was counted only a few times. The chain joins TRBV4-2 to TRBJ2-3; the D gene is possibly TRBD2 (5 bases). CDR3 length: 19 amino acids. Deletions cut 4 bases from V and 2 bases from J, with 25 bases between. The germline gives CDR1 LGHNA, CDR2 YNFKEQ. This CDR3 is CASSPRKDAHWENTDTQYF. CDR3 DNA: TGTGCCAGCAGCCCGAGAAAAGACGCCCACTGGGAGAACACAGATACGCAGTATTTT.

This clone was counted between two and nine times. The CDR3 protein is CASSATGVGEKLFF. For the CDR3, the DNA is TGTGCCAGCAGCGCGACAGGGGTGGGTGAAAAACTGTTTTTT. This rearrangement joins TRBV7-9 to TRBJ1-4, with 8 bases that match TRBD1. This CDR3 region has 14 residues. In germline, CDR1 is SEHNR, CDR2 FQNEAQ (reference sequence). V lost 5 bases to trimming and J lost 7 bases; unmatched junction nucleotides: 6.